The present T cell receptor beta chain was sequenced within a study of T cells after yellow fever vaccination. For the study at large: Those fractions that held only low numbers of cells were prepared using the SMART-Seq v4 Ultra Low Input RNA kit.

Using its own MiXCR run on the 5' RACE reads, TCRdb lists one record per CDR3 protein. The repertoire holds some 400,000 distinct CDR3 sequences, with around 20% as singletons. V dropped 3 bases and J dropped 7; count of bases not matched to a gene: 2. The CDR3 runs 12 residues. CDR1 and CDR2 from the germline V gene are SGHAT and FQNNGV. The sequence was collected from a man between 18 and 35 years old who received the YFV17D yellow fever vaccine. The input for sequencing was PBMCs, taken before the yellow fever booster vaccination. The chain carries TRBV11-2 and TRBJ1-1; the match to TRBD1 covers 7 bases. CDR3 in DNA: TGTGCCAGCAGCTTCTACAGGGGTGAAGCTTTCTTT. This translates into CASSFYRGEAFF.